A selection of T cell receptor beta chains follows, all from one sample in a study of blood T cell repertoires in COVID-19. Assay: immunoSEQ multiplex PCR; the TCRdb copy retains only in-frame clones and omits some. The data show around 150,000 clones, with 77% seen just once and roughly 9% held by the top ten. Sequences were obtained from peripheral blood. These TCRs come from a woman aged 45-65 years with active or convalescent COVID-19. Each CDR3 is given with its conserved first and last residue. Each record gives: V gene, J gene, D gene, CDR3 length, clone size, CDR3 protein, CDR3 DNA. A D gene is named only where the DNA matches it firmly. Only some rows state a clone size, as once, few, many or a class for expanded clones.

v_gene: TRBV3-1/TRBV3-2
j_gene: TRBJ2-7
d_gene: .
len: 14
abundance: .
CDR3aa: CASSQGDSRYEQYF
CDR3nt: TGTGCCAGCAGCCAAGGGGACTCTCGCTACGAGCAGTACTTC

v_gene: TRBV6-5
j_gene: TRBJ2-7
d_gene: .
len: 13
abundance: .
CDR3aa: CASSRIGVYEQYF
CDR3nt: TGTGCCAGCAGTCGTATAGGGGTATACGAGCAGTACTTC

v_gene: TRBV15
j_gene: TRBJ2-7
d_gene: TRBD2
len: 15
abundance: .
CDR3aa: CATSSRAGRYYEQYF
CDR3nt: TGTGCCACCAGCAGCCGAGCGGGACGTTACTACGAGCAGTACTTC

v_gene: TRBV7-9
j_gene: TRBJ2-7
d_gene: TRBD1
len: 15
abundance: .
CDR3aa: CASSFRGQGTYEQYF
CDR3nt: TGTGCCAGCAGCTTCCGGGGACAGGGGACCTACGAGCAGTACTTC

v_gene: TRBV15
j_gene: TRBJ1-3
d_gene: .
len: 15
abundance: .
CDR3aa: CATSRVAGSGNTIYF
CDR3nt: TGTGCCACCAGCAGAGTTGCGGGGAGTGGAAACACCATATATTTT

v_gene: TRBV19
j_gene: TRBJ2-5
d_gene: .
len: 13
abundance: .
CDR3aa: CASSRGVRETQYF
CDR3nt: TGTGCCAGTAGCAGGGGCGTGCGAGAGACCCAGTACTTC

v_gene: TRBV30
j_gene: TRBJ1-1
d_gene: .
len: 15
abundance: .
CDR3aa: CAWSVLSGMNTEAFF
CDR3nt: TGTGCCTGGAGTGTACTTTCAGGAATGAACACTGAAGCTTTCTTT

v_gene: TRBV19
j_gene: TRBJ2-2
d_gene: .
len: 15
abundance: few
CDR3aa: CASSIESGNTGELFF
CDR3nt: TGTGCCAGTAGTATAGAGTCAGGGAACACCGGGGAGCTGTTTTTT

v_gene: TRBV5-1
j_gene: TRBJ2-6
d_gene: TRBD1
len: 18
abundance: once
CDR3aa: CASSRTGQGISGANVLTF
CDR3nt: TGCGCCAGCAGCCGAACCGGACAGGGGATCTCTGGGGCCAACGTCCTGACTTTC

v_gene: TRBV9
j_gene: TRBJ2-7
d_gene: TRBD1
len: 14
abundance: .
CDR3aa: CASSVRTGAYEQYF
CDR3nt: TGTGCCAGCAGCGTAAGGACAGGGGCCTACGAGCAGTACTTC

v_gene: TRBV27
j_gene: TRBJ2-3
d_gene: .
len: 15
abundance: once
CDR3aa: CASNPLGGSPDTQYF
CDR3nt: TGTGCCAGCAACCCTTTAGGTGGGAGCCCAGATACGCAGTATTTT

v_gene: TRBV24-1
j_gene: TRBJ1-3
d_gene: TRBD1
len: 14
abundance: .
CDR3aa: CATSGQGDGNTIYF
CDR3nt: TGTGCCACCAGTGGACAGGGAGATGGAAACACCATATATTTT

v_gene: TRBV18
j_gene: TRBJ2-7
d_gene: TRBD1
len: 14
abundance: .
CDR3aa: CASSPVTGGGEQYF
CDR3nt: TGTGCCAGCTCACCAGTGACAGGGGGGGGCGAGCAGTACTTC